The present TCR beta chain was sequenced within a study of patients and donors after allogeneic stem cell transplantation (dated by TCRdb to the early 2020s). Libraries were made using RT-PCR. TCRdb shows the sequencer as NextSeq 550. Using fastp trimming at Q25 and MiXCR clonotype assembly, TCRdb reanalyzed the public sequencing data and kept in-frame beta chains. Entries that share a CDR3 protein sequence are merged under the most common genes and DNA. Here the sample has 110,000 or so distinct CDR3 sequences; roughly 37% occur a single time. The ten most abundant clones make up around 30% of the sample. Note on this clonotype: What this receptor recognizes is not known. Per-base qualities were not stored, and no clone one base away is much larger.

The germline V gene (reference sequence) sets CDR1 to SEHNR and CDR2 to FQNEAQ. Trimming at the junction amounts to 1 base on V and 5 bases on J, and the germline ends lie 9 bases apart. The CDR3 covers 14 residues, taking in both the cysteine and the phenylalanine. Only the CDR3 portion is preserved as DNA: 42 bases, with reading frame beginning at the first base. Sequences were obtained from blood, either unsorted or a sorted T cell fraction (not recorded which). Recombination linked TRBV7-9 to TRBJ2-1; a weak D assignment points to TRBD2 (6 bases agree). This clonotype originated in a human donor who was either an allogeneic HSCT recipient or a stem cell or donor lymphocyte infusion donor (not recorded which). It is not recorded whose cells these are; they may come from a transplant donor. Here is the DNA: TGTGCCAGCAGCTTAGGCCAGCGGGACAATGAGCAGTTCTTC. Translated, it reads CASSLGQRDNEQFF.